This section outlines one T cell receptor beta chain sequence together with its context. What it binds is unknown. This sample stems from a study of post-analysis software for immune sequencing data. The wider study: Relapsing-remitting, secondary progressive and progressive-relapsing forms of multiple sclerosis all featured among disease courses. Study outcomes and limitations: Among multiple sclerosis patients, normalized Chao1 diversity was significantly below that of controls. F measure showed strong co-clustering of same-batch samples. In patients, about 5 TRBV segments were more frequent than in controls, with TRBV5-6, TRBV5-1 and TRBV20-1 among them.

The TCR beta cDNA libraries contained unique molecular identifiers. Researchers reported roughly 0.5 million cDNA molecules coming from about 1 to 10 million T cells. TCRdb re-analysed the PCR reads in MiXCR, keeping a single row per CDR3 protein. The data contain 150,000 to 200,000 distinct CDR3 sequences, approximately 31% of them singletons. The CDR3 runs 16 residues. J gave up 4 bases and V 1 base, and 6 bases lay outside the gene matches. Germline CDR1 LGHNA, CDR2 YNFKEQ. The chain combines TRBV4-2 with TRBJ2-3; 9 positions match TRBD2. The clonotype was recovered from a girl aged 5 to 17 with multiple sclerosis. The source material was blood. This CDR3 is CASSQGKLAGPDTQYF. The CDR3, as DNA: TGTGCCAGCAGCCAAGGGAAACTAGCGGGCCCAGATACGCAGTATTTT.